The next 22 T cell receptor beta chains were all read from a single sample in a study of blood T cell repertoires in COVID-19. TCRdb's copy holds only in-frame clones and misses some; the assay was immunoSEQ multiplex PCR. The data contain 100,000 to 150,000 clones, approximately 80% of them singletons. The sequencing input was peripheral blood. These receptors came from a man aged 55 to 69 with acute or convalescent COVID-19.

CDR3 loop: CASSFAGNYYGYTF. The CDR3 DNA reads as TGTGCCAGCAGTTTTGCGGGGAACTACTATGGCTACACCTTC. This chain joins TRBV28 and TRBJ1-2, with D unclear. The V gene lost 3 bases and the J gene lost 3 bases, with 11 bases spanning the gap. The CDR3 sequence is 14 residues long. Per germline, CDR1 MDHEN and CDR2 SYDVKM.

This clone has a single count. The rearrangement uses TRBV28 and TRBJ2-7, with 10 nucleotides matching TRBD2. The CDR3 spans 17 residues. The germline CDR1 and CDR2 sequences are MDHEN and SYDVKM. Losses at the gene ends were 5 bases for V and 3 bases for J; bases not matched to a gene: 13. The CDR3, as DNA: TGTGCCAGCAGTCAGGGTGGGGAAGCGGGAGGGCGCTACGAGCAGTACTTC. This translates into CASSQGGEAGGRYEQYF.

CDR3: CASTKGQLAGSDTQYF. The CDR3 DNA is TGTGCCAGCACCAAAGGTCAGCTAGCGGGGTCAGATACGCAGTATTTT. This rearrangement joins TRBV28 to TRBJ2-3; 9 bases align to TRBD2. The CDR3 contains 16 residues. Germline lookup yields CDR1 MDHEN and CDR2 SYDVKM. V dropped 7 bases and J dropped 4; count of bases not matched to a gene: 12.

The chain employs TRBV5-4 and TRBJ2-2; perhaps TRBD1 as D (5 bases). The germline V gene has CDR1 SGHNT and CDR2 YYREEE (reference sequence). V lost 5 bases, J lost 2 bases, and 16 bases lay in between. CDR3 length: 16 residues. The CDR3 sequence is CASSFDRPANTGELFF. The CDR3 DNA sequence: TGTGCCAGCAGTTTCGACAGACCCGCAAACACCGGGGAGCTGTTTTTT. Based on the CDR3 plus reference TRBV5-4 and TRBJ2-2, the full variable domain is ETGVTQSPTHLIKTRGQQVTLRCSSQSGHNTVSWYQQALGQGPQFIFQYYREEENGRGNFPPRFSGLQFPNYSSELNVNALELDDSALYLCASSFDRPANTGELFFGEGSRLTVL.

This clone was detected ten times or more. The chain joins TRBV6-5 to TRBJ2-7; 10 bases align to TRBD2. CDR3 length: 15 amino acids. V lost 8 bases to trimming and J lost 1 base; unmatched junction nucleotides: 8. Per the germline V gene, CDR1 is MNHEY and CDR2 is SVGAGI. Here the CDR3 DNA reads TGTGCCAGCTCGTTGAGGACTAGCGGTTCCTACGAGCAGTACTTC. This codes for CASSLRTSGSYEQYF.

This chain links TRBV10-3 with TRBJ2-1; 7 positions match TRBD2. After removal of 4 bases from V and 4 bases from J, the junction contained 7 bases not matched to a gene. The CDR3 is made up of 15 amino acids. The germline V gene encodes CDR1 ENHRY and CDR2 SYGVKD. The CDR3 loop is CAISAASGLYNEQFF. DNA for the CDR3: TGTGCCATCAGTGCGGCTAGCGGACTTTACAATGAGCAGTTCTTC.

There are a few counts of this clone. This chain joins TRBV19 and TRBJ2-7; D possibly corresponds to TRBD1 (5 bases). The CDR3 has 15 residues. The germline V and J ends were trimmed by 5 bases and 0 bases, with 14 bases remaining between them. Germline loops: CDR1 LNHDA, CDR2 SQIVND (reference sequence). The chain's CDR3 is CASSALGQGSYEQYF. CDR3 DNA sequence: TGTGCCAGTAGTGCCCTTGGGCAGGGCTCCTACGAGCAGTACTTC.

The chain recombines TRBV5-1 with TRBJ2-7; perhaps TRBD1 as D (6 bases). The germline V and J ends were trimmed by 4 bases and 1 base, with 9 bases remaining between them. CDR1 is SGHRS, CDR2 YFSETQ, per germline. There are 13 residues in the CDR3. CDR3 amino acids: CASSPGQSYEQYF. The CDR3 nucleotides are TGCGCCAGCAGCCCCGGACAGTCCTACGAGCAGTACTTC.

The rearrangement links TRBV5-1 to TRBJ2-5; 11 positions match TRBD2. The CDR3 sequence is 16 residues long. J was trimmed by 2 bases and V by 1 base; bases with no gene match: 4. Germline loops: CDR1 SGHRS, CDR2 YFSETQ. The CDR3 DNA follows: TGCGCCAGCAGCTTGAGCGGACTAGCGGGTCAAGAGACCCAGTACTTC. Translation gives CASSLSGLAGQETQYF. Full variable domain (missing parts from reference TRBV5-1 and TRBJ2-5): KAGVTQTPRYLIKTRGQQVTLSCSPISGHRSVSWYQQTPGQGLQFLFEYFSETQRNKGNFPGRFSGRQFSNSRSEMNVSTLELGDSALYLCASSLSGLAGQETQYFGPGTRLLVL.

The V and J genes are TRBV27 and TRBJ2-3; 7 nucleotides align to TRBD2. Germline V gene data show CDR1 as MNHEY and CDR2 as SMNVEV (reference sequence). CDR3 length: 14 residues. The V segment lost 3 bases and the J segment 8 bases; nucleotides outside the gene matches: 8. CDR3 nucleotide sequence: TGTGCCAGCAGTTTGAGGATTAGGGAGGGTACGCAGTATTTT. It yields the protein CASSLRIREGTQYF.

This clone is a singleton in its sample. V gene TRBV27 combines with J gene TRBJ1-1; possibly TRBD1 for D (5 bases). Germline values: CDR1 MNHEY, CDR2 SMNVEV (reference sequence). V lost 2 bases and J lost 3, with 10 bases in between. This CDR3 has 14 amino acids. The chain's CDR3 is CASSLKMGHTEAFF. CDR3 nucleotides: TGTGCCAGCAGTTTAAAGATGGGGCACACTGAAGCTTTCTTT.

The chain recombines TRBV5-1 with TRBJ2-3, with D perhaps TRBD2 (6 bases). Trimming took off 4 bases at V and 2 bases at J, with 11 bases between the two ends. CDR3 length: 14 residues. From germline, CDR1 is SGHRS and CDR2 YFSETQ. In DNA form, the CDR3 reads TGCGCCAGCAGCCACGGGAGTTCCACAGATACGCAGTATTTT. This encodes CASSHGSSTDTQYF.

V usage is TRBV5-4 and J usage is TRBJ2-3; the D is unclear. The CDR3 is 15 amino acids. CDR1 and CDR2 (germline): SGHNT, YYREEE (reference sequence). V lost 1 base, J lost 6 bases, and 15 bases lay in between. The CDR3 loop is CASSLSDARGDTQYF. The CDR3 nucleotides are TGTGCCAGCAGCTTGTCCGACGCCCGAGGCGATACGCAGTATTTT.

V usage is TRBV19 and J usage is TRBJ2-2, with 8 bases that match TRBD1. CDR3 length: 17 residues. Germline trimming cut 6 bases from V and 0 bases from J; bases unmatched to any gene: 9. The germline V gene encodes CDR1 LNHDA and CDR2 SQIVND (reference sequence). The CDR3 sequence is CASSRPYRGANTGELFF. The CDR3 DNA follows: TGTGCCAGTAGCCGCCCCTACAGGGGGGCGAACACCGGGGAGCTGTTTTTT.

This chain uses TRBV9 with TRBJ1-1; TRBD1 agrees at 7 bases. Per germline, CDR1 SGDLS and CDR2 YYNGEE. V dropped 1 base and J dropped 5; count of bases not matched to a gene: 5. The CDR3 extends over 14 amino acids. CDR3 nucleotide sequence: TGTGCCAGCAGCGTACACGACAGGGAAACTGAAGCTTTCTTT. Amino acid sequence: CASSVHDRETEAFF.

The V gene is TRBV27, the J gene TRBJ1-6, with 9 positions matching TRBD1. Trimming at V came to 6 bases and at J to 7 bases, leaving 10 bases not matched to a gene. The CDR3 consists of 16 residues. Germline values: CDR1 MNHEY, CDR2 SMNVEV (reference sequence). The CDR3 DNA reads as TGTGCCAGCAGCCTTGCCCCCGGGACAGGGAATTCACCCCTCCACTTT. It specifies CASSLAPGTGNSPLHF.

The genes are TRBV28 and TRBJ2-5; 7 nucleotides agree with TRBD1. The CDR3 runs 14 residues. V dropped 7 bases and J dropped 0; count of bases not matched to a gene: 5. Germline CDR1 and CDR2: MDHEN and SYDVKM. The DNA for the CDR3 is TGTGCCAGCAAATCAGGGGGATACCAAGAGACCCAGTACTTC. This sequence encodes CASKSGGYQETQYF.

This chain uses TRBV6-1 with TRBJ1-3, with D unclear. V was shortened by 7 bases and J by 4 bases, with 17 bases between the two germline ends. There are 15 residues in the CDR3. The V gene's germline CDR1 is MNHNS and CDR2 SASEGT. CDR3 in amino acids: CASKQMSGKGNTIYF. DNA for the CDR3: TGTGCCAGCAAACAAATGTCGGGGAAAGGAAACACCATATATTTT.

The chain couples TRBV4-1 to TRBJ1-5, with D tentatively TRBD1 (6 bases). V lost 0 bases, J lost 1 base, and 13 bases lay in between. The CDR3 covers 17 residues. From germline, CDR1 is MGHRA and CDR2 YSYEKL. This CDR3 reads CASSQDSTGRSNQPQHF. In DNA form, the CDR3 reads TGCGCCAGCAGCCAAGATAGCACAGGGAGAAGCAATCAGCCCCAGCATTTT.

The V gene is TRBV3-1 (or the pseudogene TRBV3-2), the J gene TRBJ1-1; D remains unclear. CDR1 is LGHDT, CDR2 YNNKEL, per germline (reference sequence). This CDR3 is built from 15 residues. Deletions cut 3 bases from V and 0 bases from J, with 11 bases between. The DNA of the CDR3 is TGTGCCAGCAGCCATGCAGGATCTATGAACACTGAAGCTTTCTTT. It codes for CASSHAGSMNTEAFF.

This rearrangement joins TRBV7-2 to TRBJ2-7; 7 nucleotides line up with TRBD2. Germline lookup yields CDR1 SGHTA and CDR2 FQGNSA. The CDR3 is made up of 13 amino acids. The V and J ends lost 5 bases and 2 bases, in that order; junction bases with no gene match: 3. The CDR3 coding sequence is TGTGCCAGCAGCCGGACTAGGCCCTACGAGCAGTACTTC. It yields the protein CASSRTRPYEQYF.

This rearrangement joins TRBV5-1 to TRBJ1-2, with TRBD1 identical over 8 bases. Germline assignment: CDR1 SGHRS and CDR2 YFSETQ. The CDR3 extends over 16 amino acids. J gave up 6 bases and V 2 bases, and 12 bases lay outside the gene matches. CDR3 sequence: CASSFFRGRLLDGYTF. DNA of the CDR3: TGCGCCAGCAGCTTTTTCAGGGGGCGCCTCCTCGATGGCTACACCTTC.